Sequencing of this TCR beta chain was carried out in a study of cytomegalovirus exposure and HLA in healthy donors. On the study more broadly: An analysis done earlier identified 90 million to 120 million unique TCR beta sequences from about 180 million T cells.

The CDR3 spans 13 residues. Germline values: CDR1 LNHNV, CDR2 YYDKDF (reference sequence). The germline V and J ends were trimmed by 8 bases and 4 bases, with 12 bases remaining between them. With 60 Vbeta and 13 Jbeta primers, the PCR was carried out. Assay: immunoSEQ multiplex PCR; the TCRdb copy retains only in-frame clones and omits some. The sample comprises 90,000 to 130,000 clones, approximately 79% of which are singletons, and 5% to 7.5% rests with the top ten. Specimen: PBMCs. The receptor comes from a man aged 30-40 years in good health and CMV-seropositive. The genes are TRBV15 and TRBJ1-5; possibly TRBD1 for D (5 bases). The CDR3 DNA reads TGTGCCACCTGTCGGGAGGGGAATCAGCCCCAGCATTTT. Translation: CATCREGNQPQHF.